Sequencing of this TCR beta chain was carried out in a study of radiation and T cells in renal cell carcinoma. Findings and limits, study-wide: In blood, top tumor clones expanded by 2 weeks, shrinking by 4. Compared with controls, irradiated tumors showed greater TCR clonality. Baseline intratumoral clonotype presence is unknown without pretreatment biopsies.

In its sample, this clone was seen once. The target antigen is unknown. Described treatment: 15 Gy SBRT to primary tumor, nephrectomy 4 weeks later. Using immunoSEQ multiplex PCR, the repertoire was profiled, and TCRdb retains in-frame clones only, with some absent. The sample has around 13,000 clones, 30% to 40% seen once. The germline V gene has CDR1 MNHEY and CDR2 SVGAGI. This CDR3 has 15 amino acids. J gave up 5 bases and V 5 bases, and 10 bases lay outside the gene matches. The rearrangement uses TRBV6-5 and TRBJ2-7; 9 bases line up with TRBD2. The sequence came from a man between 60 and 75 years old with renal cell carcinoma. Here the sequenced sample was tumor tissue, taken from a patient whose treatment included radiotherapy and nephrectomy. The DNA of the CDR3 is TGTGCCAGCAGTCTAAGTAGCGGGGGTATGAACGAGCAGTACTTC. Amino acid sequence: CASSLSSGGMNEQYF.